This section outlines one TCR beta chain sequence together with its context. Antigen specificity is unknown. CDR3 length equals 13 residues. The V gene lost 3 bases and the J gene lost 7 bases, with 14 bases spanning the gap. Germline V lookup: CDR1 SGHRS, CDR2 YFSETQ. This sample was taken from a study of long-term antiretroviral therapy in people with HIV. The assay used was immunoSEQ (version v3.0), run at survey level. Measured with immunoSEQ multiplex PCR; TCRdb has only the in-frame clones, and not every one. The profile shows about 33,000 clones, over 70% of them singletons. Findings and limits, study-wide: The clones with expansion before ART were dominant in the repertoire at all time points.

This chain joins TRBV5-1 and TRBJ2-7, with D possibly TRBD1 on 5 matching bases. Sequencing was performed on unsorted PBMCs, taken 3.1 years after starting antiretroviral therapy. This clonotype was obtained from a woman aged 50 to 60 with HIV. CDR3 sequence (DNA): TGCGCCAGCAGCTGGATAACAGGCCGGGAGCAGTACTTC. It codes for CASSWITGREQYF.